The 10 T cell receptor beta chains listed next were all sequenced from one sample in a study of blood T cells in healthy people across ages. Combining a sample-barcoded 5' primer with a J-beta primer mix, a second PCR ran for about 7 to 11 cycles. Using its own MiXCR run on the 5' RACE reads, TCRdb lists one record per CDR3 protein. The profile shows about 730,000 distinct CDR3 sequences, 35% to 45% of them singletons. The sequencing input was blood. These receptors were obtained from a woman aged 60-75 years in good health.

This clonotype occurred a few times. This chain joins TRBV14 and TRBJ2-1; TRBD1 agrees at 7 bases. Germline trimming cut 8 bases from V and 10 bases from J; bases unmatched to any gene: 8. The length of the CDR3 is 12 residues. Germline V lookup: CDR1 SGHDN, CDR2 FVKESK. The CDR3 region is CASGKVGGEQFF. As DNA, the CDR3 is TGTGCCAGCGGTAAGGTAGGGGGCGAGCAGTTCTTC.

The gene calls are TRBV7-2 and TRBJ2-7; unclear D gene. The J call may be in error: the DNA end matches TRBJ2-5 better. The length of the CDR3 is 13 residues. Per germline, CDR1 SGHTA and CDR2 FQGNSA. The DNA for the CDR3 is TGTGCCAGCAGCTTGTTTGCTCGAGAGACCCAGTACTTC. Translated: CASSLFARETQYF.

This clonotype was found many times. J is TRBJ1-6 and V is TRBV25-1; no clear D. Trimming cost V 6 bases and J 7 bases, with 16 bases left between them. The CDR3 totals 15 residues. Germline V gives CDR1 MGHDK, CDR2 SYGVNS. CDR3 bases: TGTGCCAGCAGGGGTGGCTCAGTCACCAATTCACCCCTCCACTTT. This codes for CASRGGSVTNSPLHF. The full variable domain, completed using reference TRBV25-1 and TRBJ1-6, is EADIYQTPRYLVIGTGKKITLECSQTMGHDKMYWYQQDPGMELHLIHYSYGVNSTEKGDLSSESTVSRIRTEHFPLTLESARPSHTSQYLCASRGGSVTNSPLHFGNGTRLTVT.

The rearrangement uses TRBV3-1 and TRBJ2-6; D may be TRBD2 (5 bases). CDR3 length: 16 residues. V lost 2 bases to trimming and J lost 0 bases, with 8 bases between them. Germline V gene data show CDR1 as LGHDT and CDR2 as YNNKEL (reference sequence). CDR3 nucleotides: TGTGCCAGCAGCCAAAACGGGGTCTCTGGGGCCAACGTCCTGACTTTC. Protein product: CASSQNGVSGANVLTF.

This chain connects TRBV4-3 to TRBJ2-1, with no clear D. Trimming shortened V by 0 bases and J by 10 bases, and 13 bases separated the two germline ends. CDR1 and CDR2 from the germline V gene are LGHNA and YSLEER. The length of the CDR3 is 14 residues. The CDR3 region has the DNA TGCGCCAGCAGCCAAGACGAACGCTCCTACGAGCAGTTCTTC. Translating it yields CASSQDERSYEQFF.

This clonotype showed up many times. V gene TRBV7-2 combines with J gene TRBJ2-7, with 7 nucleotides matching TRBD2. Losses at the gene ends were 5 bases for V and 1 base for J; bases not matched to a gene: 5. The CDR3 spans 14 residues. Germline CDR1 SGHTA, CDR2 FQGNSA. Here the CDR3 DNA reads TGTGCCAGCAGCCCGAGCGGGGCTTCCTACGAGCAGTACTTC. This codes for CASSPSGASYEQYF.

Worth noting for this clonotype: It may be a read error: a sequence one base away is much more abundant. CDR3 residues: CASSLHGQETQFF. The CDR3 nucleotides read TGTGCCAGCAGCTTACACGGCCAAGAGACCCAGTTCTTC. The chain has TRBV7-2 and TRBJ2-1; no reliable D call. The germline gives CDR1 SGHTA, CDR2 FQGNSA. V was cut by 2 bases and J by 13 bases, with 15 bases left in between. This CDR3 contains 13 residues.

This clonotype was seen a handful of times. The V call is TRBV20-1, the J call TRBJ2-2; D possibly corresponds to TRBD1 (5 bases). With 1 base removed from V and 0 bases from J, the gap between germline ends came to 12 bases. The CDR3 length is 16 residues. Germline V gene lookup returns CDR1 DFQATT and CDR2 SNEGSKA (reference sequence). Here the CDR3 reads CSARALGHSNTGELFF. The CDR3 region has the DNA TGCAGTGCTAGAGCTCTAGGACACTCGAACACCGGGGAGCTGTTTTTT.

This clonotype turned up a few times. The gene calls are TRBV12-3 or TRBV12-4 and TRBJ2-4; 15 positions match TRBD2. There are 18 residues in the CDR3. V lost 6 bases and J lost 2; bases outside the gene matches: 8. The CDR3 region is CASSTGLAGGQTKNIQYF. In DNA form, the CDR3 reads TGTGCCAGCAGCACCGGACTAGCGGGAGGGCAGACCAAAAACATTCAGTACTTC.

The chain joins TRBV20-1 to TRBJ2-5; 7 bases match TRBD2. In germline, CDR1 is DFQATT, CDR2 SNEGSKA (reference sequence). The CDR3 loop spans 14 amino acids. With V trimmed by 0 bases and J by 5 bases, 6 bases remained unmatched. The CDR3 sequence: CSARDSGGAETQYF. For the CDR3, the DNA is TGCAGTGCTAGAGATTCGGGGGGAGCGGAGACCCAGTACTTC.